Shown below are 21 T cell receptor beta chains from a single sample sequenced in a study of blood T cell repertoires in COVID-19. Assay: immunoSEQ multiplex PCR; the TCRdb copy retains only in-frame clones and omits some. The repertoire has 190,000 or so clones, roughly 90% of them found once; the top ten carry around 8.4%. The source material was PBMCs or T cells enriched from blood (not recorded which). The receptors shown here come from a young woman who had recovered from COVID-19.

This sequence joins TRBV4-1 and TRBJ1-5; D is possibly TRBD1 (6 bases). Germline V lookup: CDR1 MGHRA, CDR2 YSYEKL. This CDR3 comprises 16 residues. The V and J ends lost 0 bases and 5 bases respectively, with 14 bases between them. The CDR3 sequence is CASSQDNQGRDQPQHF. The CDR3 DNA reads as TGCGCCAGCAGCCAAGATAATCAGGGGAGGGATCAGCCCCAGCATTTT.

This clone has just a few counts. This chain joins TRBV19 and TRBJ1-4; a possible D gene is TRBD1 (5 bases). Germline lookup yields CDR1 LNHDA and CDR2 SQIVND (reference sequence). V lost 6 bases and J lost 0, with 11 bases in between. The CDR3 is 15 amino acids. For the CDR3, the DNA is TGTGCCAGTAGCCTGGGGGGAGCAACTAATGAAAAACTGTTTTTT. Translated: CASSLGGATNEKLFF.

The V call is TRBV6-2 or TRBV6-3, the J call TRBJ2-5; the D gene is possibly TRBD2 (7 bases). V dropped 0 bases and J dropped 2 bases, with 16 bases sitting between them. Germline CDR1 is MNHEY and CDR2 is SVGEGT. The CDR3 length is 17 residues. The CDR3 region has the DNA TGTGCCAGCAGTTACTCGAAGAGGACTAGGGGGCAAGAGACCCAGTACTTC. Its translation: CASSYSKRTRGQETQYF.

The chain combines TRBV9 with TRBJ2-4, with 11 bases matching TRBD2. Germline loops: CDR1 SGDLS, CDR2 YYNGEE. The CDR3 is made up of 14 amino acids. V shed 3 bases and J 7 bases; nucleotides not matched to a gene: 3. The CDR3, as DNA: TGTGCCAGCAGCGAGACTAGCGGGATGAACATTCAGTACTTC. It yields the protein CASSETSGMNIQYF.

The chain carries TRBV28 and TRBJ2-7, with 9 positions matching TRBD2. The germline V gene encodes CDR1 MDHEN and CDR2 SYDVKM. J was trimmed by 5 bases and V by 0 bases; bases with no gene match: 5. There are 15 residues in the CDR3. The CDR3 loop reads CASSLWAGGRNEQYF. For the CDR3, the DNA is TGTGCCAGCAGTTTATGGGCGGGGGGGCGGAACGAGCAGTACTTC. Full variable domain (outside the CDR3, taken from reference TRBV28 and TRBJ2-7): DVKVTQSSRYLVKRTGEKVFLECVQDMDHENMFWYRQDPGLGLRLIYFSYDVKMKEKGDIPEGYSVSREKKERFSLILESASTNQTSMYLCASSLWAGGRNEQYFGPGTRLTVT.

This clone came up a few times. The chain is built from TRBV7-8 and TRBJ1-1, with 8 bases aligning to TRBD1. With V trimmed by 3 bases and J by 1 base, 10 bases remained unmatched. The CDR3 runs 17 residues. From germline, CDR1 is SGHVS and CDR2 FQNEAQ. The CDR3 DNA sequence: TGTGCCAGCAGCTTTTTTACAGGGGGTGGTGGGAACACTGAAGCTTTCTTT. Translating gives CASSFFTGGGGNTEAFF.

The rearrangement links TRBV3-1 (or the pseudogene TRBV3-2) to TRBJ2-7; TRBD1 matches 10 bases. Germline-derived CDR1 and CDR2 are LGHDT and YNNKEL (reference sequence). The CDR3 extends over 14 amino acids. J was trimmed by 6 bases and V by 4 bases; bases with no gene match: 6. The CDR3 DNA is TGTGCCAGCAGCCGACAGGGGGCGCGGGTCGAGCAGTACTTC. Encoded protein: CASSRQGARVEQYF.

J is TRBJ1-5 and V is TRBV30; perhaps TRBD1 as D (5 bases). The V gene's germline CDR1 is GTSNPN and CDR2 SVGIG (reference sequence). V was shortened by 8 bases and J by 5 bases, with 13 bases between the two germline ends. The CDR3 runs 12 residues. CDR3 nucleotides: TGTGCCAGCGCTGTCAGGGATCAGCCCCAGCATTTT. It translates to CASAVRDQPQHF.

The genes are TRBV12-5 and TRBJ2-5, with D possibly matching TRBD2 (6 bases). V lost 6 bases, J lost 1 base, and 15 bases lay in between. The CDR3 length is 15 residues. CDR1 and CDR2 (germline): LGHNT, FRNRAP. CDR3 amino acids: CASGLGLSGQETQYF. The CDR3 region has the DNA TGTGCTAGTGGGCTGGGTCTTAGCGGCCAAGAGACCCAGTACTTC.

V and J are TRBV6-6 and TRBJ1-1; 10 bases match TRBD1. Losses at the gene ends were 6 bases for V and 3 bases for J; bases not matched to a gene: 10. Germline V gene sequence: CDR1 MNHNY, CDR2 SVGAGI (reference sequence). This CDR3 is 16 amino acids long. The CDR3 protein is CASSLDRGRRDTEAFF. CDR3 in DNA: TGTGCCAGCAGCCTCGACAGGGGGCGACGGGACACTGAAGCTTTCTTT.

The CDR3 spells CASSRTSGAYEQYF. CDR3 nucleotides: TGTGCCAGCAGTCGGACTAGCGGGGCCTACGAGCAGTACTTC. The rearrangement uses TRBV6-5 and TRBJ2-7; the match to TRBD2 covers 12 bases. The V and J ends lost 5 bases and 2 bases, in that order; junction bases with no gene match: 1. CDR3 size: 14 residues. The germline gives CDR1 MNHEY, CDR2 SVGAGI.

The chain links TRBV9 to TRBJ2-2; D is possibly TRBD1 (7 bases). CDR3 length: 16 residues. The germline gives CDR1 SGDLS, CDR2 YYNGEE. The V end was cut by 3 bases, the J end by 0 bases, with 12 bases between. The CDR3 reads CASSATGEANTGELFF. The CDR3, as DNA: TGTGCCAGCAGCGCAACAGGGGAGGCGAACACCGGGGAGCTGTTTTTT. The full variable domain, its missing parts supplied by reference TRBV9 and TRBJ2-2, is DSGVTQTPKHLITATGQRVTLRCSPRSGDLSVYWYQQSLDQGLQFLIQYYNGEERAKGNILERFSAQQFPDLHSELNLSSLELGDSALYFCASSATGEANTGELFFGEGSRLTVL.

This clone was seen once. The CDR3 bases are TGCGCCAGCAACTTTGGGCCCCCTAACTATGGCTACACCTTC. Translation: CASNFGPPNYGYTF. This chain uses TRBV4-1 with TRBJ1-2; unclear D gene. The CDR3 has 14 residues. Germline CDR1 MGHRA, CDR2 YSYEKL. The V end was cut by 7 bases, the J end by 0 bases, with 12 bases between.

CDR3 sequence reads: CASSLTGGDNSPLHF. Written as DNA, the CDR3 is TGTGCCAGCAGCTTGACAGGGGGTGATAATTCACCCCTCCACTTT. The V call is TRBV7-9, the J call TRBJ1-6; TRBD1 matches at 9 bases. This CDR3 region has 15 residues. Germline CDR1 is SEHNR and CDR2 is FQNEAQ (reference sequence). V lost 3 bases and J lost 5; bases outside the gene matches: 2.

The V gene is TRBV19, the J gene TRBJ1-6; D is unresolved. The CDR3 runs 16 residues. Germline V lookup: CDR1 LNHDA, CDR2 SQIVND (reference sequence). V lost 5 bases and J 6 bases, leaving 17 bases between the germline ends. CDR3 in amino acids: CASSPGFPFPNSPLHF. The DNA for the CDR3 is TGTGCCAGTAGTCCGGGATTTCCTTTCCCTAATTCACCCCTCCACTTT. Based on the CDR3 plus reference TRBV19 and TRBJ1-6, the full variable domain is DGGITQSPKYLFRKEGQNVTLSCEQNLNHDAMYWYRQDPGQGLRLIYYSQIVNDFQKGDIAEGYSVSREKKESFPLTVTSAQKNPTAFYLCASSPGFPFPNSPLHFGNGTRLTVT.

The rearrangement uses TRBV18 and TRBJ1-6; TRBD1 matches at 9 bases. The CDR3 runs 18 residues. The V and J ends lost 3 bases and 6 bases, in that order; junction bases with no gene match: 12. The germline gives CDR1 KGHSH, CDR2 LQKENI. CDR3 region: CASSPPMTGGLINSPLHF. The CDR3 DNA follows: TGTGCCAGCTCACCGCCCATGACAGGGGGGTTAATTAATTCACCCCTCCACTTT.

The chain has TRBV27 and TRBJ1-4; D uncertain. Germline lookup yields CDR1 MNHEY and CDR2 SMNVEV (reference sequence). This CDR3 spans 15 amino acids. V lost 2 bases and J 4 bases, leaving 11 bases between the germline ends. The CDR3 protein is CASSLAGVNNEKLFF. CDR3 nucleotide sequence: TGTGCCAGCAGTTTAGCGGGCGTCAATAATGAAAAACTGTTTTTT.

V gene TRBV29-1 combines with J gene TRBJ2-2; perhaps TRBD2 as D (5 bases). The CDR3 is made up of 14 amino acids. The germline CDR1 and CDR2 sequences are SQVTM and ANQGSEA. V gave up 4 bases and J gave up 5 bases, with 14 bases separating them. This CDR3 is CSVVGRETTGELFF. In DNA form, the CDR3 reads TGCAGCGTTGTAGGAAGGGAGACTACCGGGGAGCTGTTTTTT.

The rearrangement links TRBV28 to TRBJ1-5; D gene uncertain. V was trimmed by 5 bases and J by 5 bases, leaving 7 bases between them. Germline CDR1 is MDHEN and CDR2 is SYDVKM. The CDR3 length is 12 residues. This CDR3 is CASSTSDQPQHF. The CDR3 DNA reads as TGTGCCAGCAGTACCAGCGATCAGCCCCAGCATTTT. Full variable domain (outside the CDR3, taken from reference TRBV28 and TRBJ1-5): DVKVTQSSRYLVKRTGEKVFLECVQDMDHENMFWYRQDPGLGLRLIYFSYDVKMKEKGDIPEGYSVSREKKERFSLILESASTNQTSMYLCASSTSDQPQHFGDGTRLSIL.

V gene TRBV18 combines with J gene TRBJ2-1; D is ambiguous. Germline CDR1 KGHSH, CDR2 LQKENI. V was cut by 2 bases and J by 5 bases, with 16 bases left in between. The CDR3 is 16 amino acids. CDR3 sequence: CASSPFSTVRDNEQFF. The CDR3 region has the DNA TGTGCCAGCTCACCATTTAGTACGGTTCGGGACAATGAGCAGTTCTTC.

This clone was seen a single time. V usage is TRBV3-1 (or the pseudogene TRBV3-2) and J usage is TRBJ1-2; no definite D call. The CDR3 sequence is 14 residues long. Trimming took off 7 bases at V and 1 base at J, with 13 bases between the two ends. Germline lookup yields CDR1 LGHDT and CDR2 YNNKEL (reference sequence). CDR3 protein: CASNKGSGNYGYTF. The CDR3, as DNA: TGTGCCAGCAATAAGGGCAGCGGTAACTATGGCTACACCTTC.